The 25 T cell receptor beta chains presented below share a single source sample, sequenced in a study of T-cell memory formation after mild COVID-19. TCRdb used MiXCR to reprocess the 5' RACE reads, holding one entry per CDR3 protein. The table lists 300,000 to 400,000 distinct CDR3 sequences, 25% to 30% of them singletons, with roughly 13% in the top ten. The specimen was PBMCs or a T cell subset sorted from them (not recorded which). The receptors stem from an adult woman who had mild COVID-19 (a few samples of this study predate the infection). Cell type and time point are not known.

A few counts support this clonotype. This rearrangement joins TRBV4-1 to TRBJ2-1; D is possibly TRBD1 (5 bases). Trimming cost V 0 bases and J 9 bases, with 27 bases left between them. This CDR3 has 19 amino acids. Germline CDR1 is MGHRA and CDR2 is YSYEKL. CDR3 in amino acids: CASSQEPARGRDGFSEQFF. Written as DNA, the CDR3 is TGCGCCAGCAGCCAAGAACCGGCTAGAGGCAGGGATGGTTTTAGTGAGCAGTTCTTC.

The chain joins TRBV7-9 to TRBJ2-7; 7 positions match TRBD1. J was trimmed by 3 bases and V by 5 bases; bases with no gene match: 7. The CDR3 loop spans 14 amino acids. The germline CDR1 and CDR2 sequences are SEHNR and FQNEAQ (reference sequence). The CDR3 region is CASSTGAPVYEQYF. CDR3 sequence (DNA): TGTGCCAGCAGCACAGGGGCCCCCGTCTACGAGCAGTACTTC.

This clonotype was observed at least ten times. This chain connects TRBV7-9 to TRBJ1-1; TRBD1 matches at 7 bases. J was trimmed by 1 base and V by 4 bases; bases with no gene match: 6. Germline V gene lookup returns CDR1 SEHNR and CDR2 FQNEAQ (reference sequence). The CDR3 has 15 amino acids. As DNA, the CDR3 is TGTGCCAGCAGCTACGACAGGGATCGGAACACTGAAGCTTTCTTT. Translating it yields CASSYDRDRNTEAFF.

J is TRBJ2-2 and V is TRBV20-1, with D possibly TRBD1 on 5 matching bases. The CDR3 consists of 12 residues. In germline, CDR1 is DFQATT, CDR2 SNEGSKA (reference sequence). Trimming stripped 3 bases from V and 9 bases from J, with 11 bases between. The CDR3 spells CSARDGHRELFF. The DNA for the CDR3 is TGCAGTGCTAGGGACGGACACCGGGAGCTGTTTTTT.

The chain carries TRBV2 and TRBJ1-1, with a weak D call TRBD1 (5 bases). The CDR3 loop spans 12 amino acids. The V end was cut by 11 bases, the J end by 0 bases, with 10 bases between. Germline-derived CDR1 and CDR2 are SNHLY and FYNNEI. This CDR3 is CARGTLNTEAFF. DNA of the CDR3: TGTGCCCGGGGCACTTTGAACACTGAAGCTTTCTTT.

This clonotype was observed a handful of times. The chain carries TRBV21-1 and TRBJ2-1; the table's TRBD1 call for D was not verified on the DNA. TRBV21-1 is a pseudogene segment. The CDR3 loop spans 15 amino acids. The CDR3 region is CASSSRQGADGEQFF. The DNA for the CDR3 is TGTGCCAGCAGCTCCCGACAGGGGGCAGATGGTGAGCAGTTCTTC.

The genes are TRBV7-8 and TRBJ2-3, with D unresolved. V was clipped by 3 bases and J by 3 bases, with 10 bases between them. The CDR3 totals 14 residues. The germline V gene has CDR1 SGHVS and CDR2 FQNEAQ. The CDR3 region is CASSFGSITDTQYF. Here the CDR3 DNA reads TGTGCCAGCAGCTTTGGCTCCATTACAGATACGCAGTATTTT.

The chain combines TRBV2 with TRBJ2-3, with 7 bases aligning to TRBD1. The CDR3 extends over 14 amino acids. CDR1 and CDR2 (germline): SNHLY, FYNNEI. The V segment lost 5 bases and the J segment 1 base; nucleotides outside the gene matches: 3. CDR3 nucleotides: TGTGCCAGCAGTCGGACAGGCGGCACAGATACGCAGTATTTT. Amino acid sequence: CASSRTGGTDTQYF.

The chain employs TRBV19 and TRBJ1-2; tentative D call: TRBD1 (6 bases). This CDR3 is 13 amino acids long. Germline CDR1 LNHDA, CDR2 SQIVND (reference sequence). Trimming shortened V by 3 bases and J by 8 bases, and 13 bases separated the two germline ends. The CDR3 DNA reads TGTGCCAGTAGTATCCAGACAGGACGAGGCTACACCTTC. The encoded protein is CASSIQTGRGYTF.

This clonotype was observed a handful of times. The chain is built from TRBV20-1 and TRBJ2-7; 8 nucleotides match TRBD2. This CDR3 contains 14 residues. CDR1 is DFQATT, CDR2 SNEGSKA, per germline (reference sequence). V lost 0 bases, J lost 4 bases, and 5 bases stayed unmatched. Here the CDR3 DNA reads TGCAGTGCTAGAGATCAAAGCGGGAGATACGAGCAGTACTTC. This sequence encodes CSARDQSGRYEQYF.

This clonotype has more than one count but fewer than ten. V and J are TRBV27 and TRBJ2-5, with 12 bases matching TRBD1. The CDR3 runs to 14 residues. Germline V gene lookup returns CDR1 MNHEY and CDR2 SMNVEV (reference sequence). Trimming cost V 6 bases and J 4 bases; bases outside gene matches: 3. CDR3 loop: CASRGTGGGETQYF. The CDR3, as DNA: TGTGCCAGCAGGGGGACAGGGGGCGGAGAGACCCAGTACTTC.

This chain joins TRBV7-6 and TRBJ2-7; D might be TRBD2 (6 bases). The CDR3 is made up of 13 amino acids. Trimming took off 5 bases at V and 5 bases at J, with 13 bases between the two ends. Germline loops: CDR1 SGHVS, CDR2 FNYEAQ. For the CDR3, the DNA is TGTGCCAGCAGCCTGGGGGGAGCTCACGAGCAGTACTTC. Translated: CASSLGGAHEQYF.

This clonotype was counted only a few times. The chain joins TRBV10-3 to TRBJ2-7; 7 positions agree with TRBD2. Losses at the gene ends were 6 bases for V and 6 bases for J; bases not matched to a gene: 11. CDR3 size: 14 residues. Germline V gene sequence: CDR1 ENHRY, CDR2 SYGVKD. The CDR3 protein is CAISATSVISEQYF. The CDR3 DNA reads TGTGCCATCAGCGCCACTAGCGTAATATCCGAGCAGTACTTC.

The rearrangement links TRBV18 to TRBJ2-1; 10 positions agree with TRBD2. The germline V gene has CDR1 KGHSH and CDR2 LQKENI. The CDR3 is made up of 15 amino acids. V lost 2 bases to trimming and J lost 5 bases; unmatched junction nucleotides: 3. The DNA of the CDR3 is TGTGCCAGCTCACCAATGAGCGGGAGGGACAATGAGCAGTTCTTC. This translates into CASSPMSGRDNEQFF.

The CDR3 reads CASSSVSGIGTDTQYF. CDR3 bases: TGTGCCAGCAGCTCGGTTAGCGGGATAGGGACAGATACGCAGTATTTT. The chain couples TRBV7-3 to TRBJ2-3; TRBD2 agrees at 8 bases. V lost 4 bases and J lost 3; bases outside the gene matches: 9. Germline lookup yields CDR1 SGHTA and CDR2 FQGTGA. The CDR3 length is 16 residues.

This chain joins TRBV29-1 and TRBJ1-2; 7 bases are a match to TRBD1. The germline gives CDR1 SQVTM, CDR2 ANQGSEA. This CDR3 region has 14 residues. V trimming: 6 bases; J trimming: 0 bases; junction bases outside the gene matches: 7. The CDR3 DNA follows: TGCAGCGTACTTCCGGGACAGACTAACTATGGCTACACCTTC. This gives the protein CSVLPGQTNYGYTF.

The sample holds a few counts of this clonotype. This chain links TRBV5-1 with TRBJ2-1, with TRBD2 matching over 16 bases. The V gene end was trimmed by 4 bases and the J gene end by 12 bases; junction bases not matched to a gene: 4. This CDR3 has 14 residues. The germline V gene encodes CDR1 SGHRS and CDR2 YFSETQ. The CDR3 is CASSEGLAGGRQFF. The CDR3 DNA reads TGCGCCAGCAGCGAGGGACTAGCGGGAGGGAGGCAGTTCTTC.

The gene calls are TRBV14 and TRBJ2-7, with D perhaps assigned TRBD1 or TRBD2 (6 bases each). Germline V lookup: CDR1 SGHDN, CDR2 FVKESK. The length of the CDR3 is 15 residues. The ends were cut back, 3 bases at V and 2 bases at J, with 14 bases in the middle. The CDR3 here is CASSQIQGTPYEQYF. The CDR3 DNA follows: TGTGCCAGCAGCCAGATCCAGGGGACTCCCTACGAGCAGTACTTC.

The chain recombines TRBV24-1 with TRBJ1-4; weak D call: TRBD1 (6 bases). Trimming shortened V by 3 bases and J by 8 bases, and 12 bases separated the two germline ends. The germline gives CDR1 KGHDR, CDR2 SFDVKD. This CDR3 region has 14 residues. CDR3 residues: CATSDPNQGEKLFF. The DNA of the CDR3 is TGTGCCACCAGTGATCCCAATCAGGGGGAAAAACTGTTTTTT.

The V gene is TRBV28, the J gene TRBJ2-7; D gene uncertain. Germline CDR1 and CDR2: MDHEN and SYDVKM. V dropped 6 bases and J dropped 7 bases, with 13 bases sitting between them. The CDR3 is made up of 12 amino acids. As DNA, the CDR3 is TGTGCCAGCAGCCTGACCTTGGGGGAGCAGTACTTC. As protein: CASSLTLGEQYF.

In its sample, this clonotype was seen once. V and J are TRBV18 and TRBJ1-5, with D possibly matching TRBD1 (6 bases). CDR1 KGHSH and CDR2 LQKENI come from the germline V gene. V gave up 3 bases and J gave up 4 bases, with 10 bases separating them. The CDR3 length is 14 residues. CDR3 loop: CASSPPTGNQPQHF. The CDR3 DNA is TGTGCCAGCTCACCCCCCACAGGGAATCAGCCCCAGCATTTT.

A few counts support this clonotype. This chain joins TRBV2 and TRBJ2-7; D perhaps matches TRBD1 (5 bases). V was pared by 6 bases and J by 5 bases, with 11 bases between. The CDR3 covers 12 residues. Germline loops: CDR1 SNHLY, CDR2 FYNNEI. CDR3 DNA sequence: TGTGCCAGCAGGGAGCAGGGCGACGAGCAGTACTTC. Translating gives CASREQGDEQYF.

The rearrangement joins TRBV25-1 to TRBJ2-3; D call uncertain. The CDR3 is 12 amino acids. The V end lost 0 bases, the J end lost 6 bases, and 4 bases lay between the germline ends. Germline CDR1 is MGHDK and CDR2 is SYGVNS. The CDR3 DNA is TGTGCCAGCAGTGAATATGACGATACGCAGTATTTT. This translates into CASSEYDDTQYF.

This clonotype was detected a few times. The chain carries TRBV12-3 or TRBV12-4 and TRBJ1-1, with D possibly TRBD1 on 6 matching bases. The CDR3 is 14 amino acids. V gave up 7 bases and J gave up 0 bases, with 12 bases separating them. CDR3 in DNA: TGTGCCAGCATGTCGGACAGAATGAACACTGAAGCTTTCTTT. This encodes CASMSDRMNTEAFF.

The chain recombines TRBV12-3 or TRBV12-4 with TRBJ2-7; TRBD1 is a possible D gene (5 bases). The CDR3 spans 12 residues. Trimming cost V 7 bases and J 1 base, with 8 bases left between them. The CDR3 is CASTDISYEQYF. For the CDR3, the DNA is TGTGCCAGCACGGACATTTCCTACGAGCAGTACTTC.